These 26 T cell receptor beta chains were all obtained from the same sample, sequenced in a study of control samples from healthy donors and cancer patients (dated by TCRdb to 2020 to 2022). The receptor library was made with the immunoSEQ multiplex PCR assay. In TCRdb, the immuneACCESS table is reduced to in-frame sequences with V and J assigned. These tables do not hold every clone; where another copy was compared, an unresolved V gene accounts for under half, and the others remain unexplained. The sample contains 170,000 or so clones, roughly 92% of them found a single time. The top ten clonotypes cover just over 1.4% of the sample. The sample consisted of blood. These receptors originate from a man aged 25-45 years in good health.

The V gene is TRBV7-3, the J gene TRBJ2-7; the D call may be TRBD1 or TRBD2 (5 bases each). The length of the CDR3 is 14 residues. The germline gives CDR1 SGHTA, CDR2 FQGTGA. V lost 3 bases to trimming and J lost 0 bases, with 9 bases between them. The chain's CDR3 is CASSLGPYSYEQYF. CDR3 DNA: TGTGCCAGCAGCTTGGGACCGTACTCCTACGAGCAGTACTTC.

The V gene is TRBV7-9, the J gene TRBJ1-1, with D possibly matching TRBD1 (5 bases). The V end was cut by 2 bases, the J end by 1 base, with 17 bases between. The CDR3 extends over 17 amino acids. The germline gives CDR1 SEHNR, CDR2 FQNEAQ (reference sequence). CDR3 coding DNA: TGTGCCAGCAGCTTATCGTGGGGCAGGCAATCGAACACTGAAGCTTTCTTT. Translated, it gives CASSLSWGRQSNTEAFF.

The chain joins TRBV5-1 to TRBJ2-2; D may correspond to TRBD1 or TRBD2 (5 bases each). The CDR3 length is 16 residues. V was clipped by 4 bases and J by 7 bases, with 20 bases between them. The germline CDR1 and CDR2 sequences are SGHRS and YFSETQ. DNA of the CDR3: TGCGCCAGCAGCGGGGCCCCTCCGGAGGTCGGCGGGGAGCTGTTTTTT. Residues: CASSGAPPEVGGELFF.

This chain connects TRBV10-1 to TRBJ2-5, with D perhaps matching TRBD1 (6 bases). CDR3 length equals 12 residues. Trimming stripped 10 bases from V and 7 bases from J, with 16 bases between. Per the germline V gene, CDR1 is WNHNN and CDR2 is SYGVQD (reference sequence). The CDR3 is CATPGTKGTQYF. The CDR3 nucleotides are TGCGCCACCCCCGGGACAAAGGGGACCCAGTACTTC.

The chain combines TRBV4-2 with TRBJ2-1; no clear D gene. This CDR3 contains 11 residues. Trimming took 1 base from V and 9 from J, leaving 4 bases between them. The germline V gene encodes CDR1 LGHNA and CDR2 YNFKEQ. The CDR3 DNA follows: TGTGCCAGCAGCCAAGTCCGTGAGCAGTTCTTC. It encodes CASSQVREQFF.

The rearrangement links TRBV24-1 to TRBJ1-3; D is unclear. This CDR3 comprises 11 residues. V lost 9 bases to trimming and J lost 6 bases, with 8 bases between them. Per germline, CDR1 KGHDR and CDR2 SFDVKD. The CDR3 here is CATPPENTIYF. CDR3 coding DNA: TGTGCCACCCCCCCTGAAAACACCATATATTTT.

The chain is built from TRBV9 and TRBJ2-3, with TRBD2 matching over 14 bases. Germline loops: CDR1 SGDLS, CDR2 YYNGEE. This CDR3 comprises 18 residues. V was pared by 2 bases and J by 7 bases, with 12 bases of the junction left unmatched. CDR3 sequence reads: CASSVTGLAGALTNTQYF. CDR3 bases: TGTGCCAGCAGCGTTACGGGACTAGCGGGAGCCTTGACAAATACGCAGTATTTT.

This clone appeared a few times. The chain recombines TRBV27 with TRBJ2-7; possibly TRBD1 or TRBD2 for D (5 bases each). V dropped 5 bases and J dropped 11 bases, with 19 bases sitting between them. Germline lookup yields CDR1 MNHEY and CDR2 SMNVEV (reference sequence). The CDR3 runs to 13 residues. CDR3 nucleotide sequence: TGTGCCAGCAGTACCATTCACCGGGGCCCCGAGTACTTC. This gives the protein CASSTIHRGPEYF.

The chain employs TRBV10-2 and TRBJ2-3; D may be TRBD1 (5 bases). Trimming removed 0 bases from V and 1 base from J, with 11 bases in between. Germline loops: CDR1 WSHSY, CDR2 SAAADI. The CDR3 is 16 residues long. The CDR3 DNA sequence: TGCGCCAGCAGTGAGTCCAGGGCACAGGGCACAGATACGCAGTATTTT. It specifies CASSESRAQGTDTQYF.

The chain recombines TRBV4-1 with TRBJ2-1; 12 positions agree with TRBD2. This CDR3 spans 17 amino acids. The V gene end was trimmed by 2 bases and the J gene end by 6 bases; junction bases not matched to a gene: 8. Per germline, CDR1 MGHRA and CDR2 YSYEKL. For the CDR3, the DNA is TGCGCCAGCAGCCAACCTCCGGCTAGCGGGGGGGCCAATGAGCAGTTCTTC. It codes for CASSQPPASGGANEQFF.

V is TRBV11-2 and J is TRBJ1-1; D gene uncertain. This CDR3 region has 13 residues. Germline V gene sequence: CDR1 SGHAT, CDR2 FQNNGV. The V and J ends lost 7 bases and 1 base respectively, with 10 bases between them. In DNA form, the CDR3 reads TGTGCCAGCACCCTCGACGGGAACACTGAAGCTTTCTTT. Amino acids: CASTLDGNTEAFF.

Only one count was recorded for this clone. The chain joins TRBV5-4 to TRBJ2-7, with 7 bases matching TRBD2. Germline values: CDR1 SGHNT, CDR2 YYREEE (reference sequence). Germline trimming cut 0 bases from V and 2 bases from J; bases unmatched to any gene: 5. The CDR3 covers 15 residues. CDR3 in amino acids: CASSLATGGAYEQYF. CDR3 DNA sequence: TGTGCCAGCAGCTTGGCCACGGGAGGAGCCTACGAGCAGTACTTC.

The V gene is TRBV19, the J gene TRBJ1-5; tentatively, D is TRBD1 (5 bases). CDR3 length: 13 amino acids. CDR1 LNHDA and CDR2 SQIVND come from the germline V gene (reference sequence). Trimming stripped 7 bases from V and 7 bases from J, with 14 bases between. CDR3 nucleotides: TGTGCCAGTATGGGGCAGTGGTACCAGCCCCAGCATTTT. It translates to CASMGQWYQPQHF.

There are a few counts of this clone. V gene TRBV4-3 combines with J gene TRBJ1-2; 9 bases line up with TRBD1. The V gene end was trimmed by 4 bases and the J gene end by 8 bases; junction bases not matched to a gene: 11. Germline-derived CDR1 and CDR2 are LGHNA and YSLEER. The length of the CDR3 is 15 residues. The DNA of the CDR3 is TGCGCCAGCAGCCCGGAGGGGACAGGGAAGGAAGGCTACACCTTC. It is translated as CASSPEGTGKEGYTF.

This clone was seen just once. The chain combines TRBV30 with TRBJ2-5; D call uncertain. The CDR3 totals 11 residues. CDR1 GTSNPN and CDR2 SVGIG come from the germline V gene (reference sequence). Trimming left V 5 bases short and J 10 bases short, with 14 bases between. CDR3 DNA sequence: TGTGCCTGGGGGGATGGACGAGACCAGTACTTC. Translating it yields CAWGDGRDQYF.

V and J are TRBV6-2 or TRBV6-3 and TRBJ2-3; no clear D gene. CDR1 MNHEY and CDR2 SVGEGT come from the germline V gene. V was clipped by 2 bases and J by 4 bases, with 1 base between them. CDR3 length equals 11 residues. This CDR3 is CASSYPDTQYF. CDR3 nucleotides: TGTGCCAGCAGTTACCCAGATACGCAGTATTTT.

This chain joins TRBV30 and TRBJ1-2, with TRBD1 identical over 11 bases. Per germline, CDR1 GTSNPN and CDR2 SVGIG (reference sequence). CDR3 length: 15 residues. V trimming: 0 bases; J trimming: 4 bases; junction bases outside the gene matches: 4. The DNA of the CDR3 is TGTGCCTGGAGTGTTTGGACAGGGGGCGGCTATGGCTACACCTTC. Translation: CAWSVWTGGGYGYTF.

The chain joins TRBV6-5 to TRBJ1-2; 7 bases map to TRBD1. J lost 7 bases, V lost 0 bases, and 5 bases had no gene match. Germline CDR1 MNHEY, CDR2 SVGAGI. There are 14 residues in the CDR3. The CDR3 region has the DNA TGTGCCAGCAGTTACTCGACAGGGAAGGGTGGCTACACCTTC. Translating gives CASSYSTGKGGYTF.

This clone came up once. The V and J genes are TRBV19 and TRBJ2-7, with 11 bases matching TRBD1. V lost 5 bases to trimming and J lost 1 base; unmatched junction nucleotides: 4. This CDR3 spans 15 amino acids. The germline CDR1 and CDR2 sequences are LNHDA and SQIVND (reference sequence). The CDR3 loop is CASSVGQGASYEQYF. The CDR3, as DNA: TGTGCCAGTAGTGTTGGACAGGGGGCTTCCTACGAGCAGTACTTC.

This chain joins TRBV3-1 (or the pseudogene TRBV3-2) and TRBJ2-7; 7 bases line up with TRBD1. CDR3 length: 15 residues. Germline trimming cut 5 bases from V and 2 bases from J; bases unmatched to any gene: 9. Germline CDR1 is LGHDT and CDR2 is YNNKEL (reference sequence). CDR3 sequence (DNA): TGTGCCAGCAGCTTGAGGGGACAGTTTCCCTACGAGCAGTACTTC. Amino acid sequence: CASSLRGQFPYEQYF.

As concerns this clone: One end of the junction does not line up with germline, which may come from a read error. V is TRBV19 and J is TRBJ2-7; D remains ambiguous. The CDR3 contains 14 residues. The germline V gene has CDR1 LNHDA and CDR2 SQIVND (reference sequence). For the CDR3, the DNA is TGTGCCAGTAGTCTAGACCCCAGCAGCCACGAGCAGTACTTC. Its translation: CASSLDPSSHEQYF. Together with reference TRBV19 and TRBJ2-7, the CDR3 gives the full variable domain: DGGITQSPKYLFRKEGQNVTLSCEQNLNHDAMYWYRQDPGQGLRLIYYSQIVNDFQKGDIAEGYSVSREKKESFPLTVTSAQKNPTAFYLCASSLDPSSHEQYFGPGTRLTVT.

V usage is TRBV19 and J usage is TRBJ2-2; a possible D gene is TRBD1 (6 bases). V lost 4 bases and J 1 base, leaving 10 bases between the germline ends. The CDR3 covers 15 residues. CDR1 LNHDA and CDR2 SQIVND come from the germline V gene (reference sequence). The CDR3 sequence: CASSTDRRNTGELFF. The CDR3 coding sequence is TGTGCCAGTAGTACCGACAGGAGGAACACCGGGGAGCTGTTTTTT. The variable domain in full, completed from reference TRBV19 and TRBJ2-2, reads DGGITQSPKYLFRKEGQNVTLSCEQNLNHDAMYWYRQDPGQGLRLIYYSQIVNDFQKGDIAEGYSVSREKKESFPLTVTSAQKNPTAFYLCASSTDRRNTGELFFGEGSRLTVL.

The chain combines TRBV7-6 with TRBJ2-1; D is possibly TRBD2 (5 bases). With 2 bases removed from V and 0 bases from J, the gap between germline ends came to 11 bases. The CDR3 length is 16 residues. Germline loops: CDR1 SGHVS, CDR2 FNYEAQ. The CDR3 DNA is TGTGCCAGCAGCTTACTGGGAGCGAACTCCTACAATGAGCAGTTCTTC. Its protein is CASSLLGANSYNEQFF.

The chain couples TRBV6-5 to TRBJ1-3; TRBD1 is a possible D gene (6 bases). Germline V lookup: CDR1 MNHEY, CDR2 SVGAGI. The CDR3 has 15 residues. The V end lost 6 bases, the J end lost 4 bases, and 16 bases lay between the germline ends. CDR3 nucleotides: TGTGCCAGCAGCCAACAGGGAAGGAGAGGAAACACCATATATTTT. It yields the protein CASSQQGRRGNTIYF.

The CDR3 spells CASSQDHRVETQYF. The CDR3 coding sequence is TGCGCCAGCAGCCAAGATCACAGGGTGGAGACCCAGTACTTC. The chain combines TRBV4-3 with TRBJ2-5, with D perhaps TRBD1 (6 bases). Germline V gives CDR1 LGHNA, CDR2 YSLEER. Trimming shortened V by 0 bases and J by 5 bases, and 10 bases separated the two germline ends. This CDR3 spans 14 amino acids.

The rearrangement links TRBV5-6 to TRBJ1-4, with no clear D. V lost 0 bases to trimming and J lost 3 bases, with 6 bases between them. Germline values: CDR1 SGHDT, CDR2 YYEEEE. This CDR3 contains 14 residues. The CDR3 spells CASSLAGPNEKLFF. In DNA, the CDR3 is TGTGCCAGCAGCTTGGCGGGTCCTAATGAAAAACTGTTTTTT.